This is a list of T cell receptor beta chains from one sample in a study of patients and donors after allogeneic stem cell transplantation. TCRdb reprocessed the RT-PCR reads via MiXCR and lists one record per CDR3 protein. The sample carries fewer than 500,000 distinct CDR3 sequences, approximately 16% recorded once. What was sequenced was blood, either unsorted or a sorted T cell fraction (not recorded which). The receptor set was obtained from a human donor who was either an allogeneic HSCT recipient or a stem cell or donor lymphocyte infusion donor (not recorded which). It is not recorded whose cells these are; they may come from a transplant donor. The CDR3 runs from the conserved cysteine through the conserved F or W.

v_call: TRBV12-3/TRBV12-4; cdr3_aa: CASSLLATVDTQYF
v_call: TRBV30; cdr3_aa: CAWSPGDRWNYGYTF
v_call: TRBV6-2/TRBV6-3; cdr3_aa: CASSASGAGETQYF
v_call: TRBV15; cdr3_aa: CATSRSDRNTEAFF
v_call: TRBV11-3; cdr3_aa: CASSRQGAMTGDEQFF
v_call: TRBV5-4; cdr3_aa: CASSLSSARSTDTQYF
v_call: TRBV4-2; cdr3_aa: CASSQASGRANNEQFF
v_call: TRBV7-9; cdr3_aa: CASRRILSGSYEQYF
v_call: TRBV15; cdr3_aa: CATRNTGGTEAFF
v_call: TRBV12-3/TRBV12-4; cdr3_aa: CASSRQPLTEAFF
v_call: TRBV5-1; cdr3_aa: CASSLGDPYEQYF
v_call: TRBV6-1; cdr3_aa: CASAGTVNEKLFF
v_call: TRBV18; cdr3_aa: CASSPLGTSGGTDTQYF
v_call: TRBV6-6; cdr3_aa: CASSYRPDTQYF
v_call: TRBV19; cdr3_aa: CASSIYSPDYEQYF
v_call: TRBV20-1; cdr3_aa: CSASFPKTGELFF
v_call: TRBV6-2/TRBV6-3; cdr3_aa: CASSSGTYGYTF
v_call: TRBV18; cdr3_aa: CASSPPETTLTYEQYF
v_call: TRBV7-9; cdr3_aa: CASSLRGGGIFYEQYF
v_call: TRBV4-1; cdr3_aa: CASSQFLIRRQGMDQPQHF
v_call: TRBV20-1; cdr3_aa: CSAILETQYF
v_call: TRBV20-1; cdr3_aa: CSASQAYTF
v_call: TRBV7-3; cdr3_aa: CASSLNRGELFF
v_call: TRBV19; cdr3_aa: CASSATDRGTNEKLFF
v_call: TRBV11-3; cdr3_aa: CASTKSAGVGYEQYF
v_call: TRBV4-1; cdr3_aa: CASSYQGPSGNTIYF
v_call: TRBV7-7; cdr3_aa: CASSLAGQGTPFSGNTIYF
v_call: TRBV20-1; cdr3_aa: CSARVPGLAGNTGELFF
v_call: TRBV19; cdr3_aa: CASSLTSPTAQYF
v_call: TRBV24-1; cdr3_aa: CATSAGTSGGDEQFF
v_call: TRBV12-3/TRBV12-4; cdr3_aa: CASSLSGEHGYTF
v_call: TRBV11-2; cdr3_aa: CASSKEQGPGQPQHF
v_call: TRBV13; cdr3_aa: CASSAGDTDTQYF
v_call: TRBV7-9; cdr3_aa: CASSFGEVEWGSPLHF
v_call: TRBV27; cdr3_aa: CASSFYPQVTGEQYF
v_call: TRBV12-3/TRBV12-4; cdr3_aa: CASTLLGGSYEQYF
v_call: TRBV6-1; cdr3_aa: CASSRTGGAVDTQYF
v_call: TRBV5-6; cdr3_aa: CASSARDRPHNQPQHF
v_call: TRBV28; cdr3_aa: CASSPGQGEAFF
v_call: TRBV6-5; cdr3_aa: CASSYSINTEAFF
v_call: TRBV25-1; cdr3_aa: CASSLGSLMMTEAFF
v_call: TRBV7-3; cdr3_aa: CASSLKNQLAGGRSYNEQFF
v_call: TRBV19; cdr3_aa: CASTSGTLGSYEQYF
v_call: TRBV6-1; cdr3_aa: CASTKDSLTSYEQYF
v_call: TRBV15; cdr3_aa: CATSLGGNEQFF
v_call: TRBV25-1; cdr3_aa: CASSELDSLTMIYTF
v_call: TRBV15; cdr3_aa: CATGGRGTEAFF
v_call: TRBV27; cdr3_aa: CASSRGVPGKMFSYEQYF
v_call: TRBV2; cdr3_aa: CASSPTKEPQHF
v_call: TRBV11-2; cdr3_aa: CASSSTSGGTTQYF
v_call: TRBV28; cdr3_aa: CASLGQIYEQYF
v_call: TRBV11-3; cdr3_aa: CASSLQGIGGELFF
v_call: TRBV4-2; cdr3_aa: CASSQDRETQYF
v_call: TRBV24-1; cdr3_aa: CATSRGERGPDTQYF
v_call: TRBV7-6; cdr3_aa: CASSLDPGPYYEQYF
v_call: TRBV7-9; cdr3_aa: CASSSGQLGNTGELFF
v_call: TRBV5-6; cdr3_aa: CASSPGQSQETQYF